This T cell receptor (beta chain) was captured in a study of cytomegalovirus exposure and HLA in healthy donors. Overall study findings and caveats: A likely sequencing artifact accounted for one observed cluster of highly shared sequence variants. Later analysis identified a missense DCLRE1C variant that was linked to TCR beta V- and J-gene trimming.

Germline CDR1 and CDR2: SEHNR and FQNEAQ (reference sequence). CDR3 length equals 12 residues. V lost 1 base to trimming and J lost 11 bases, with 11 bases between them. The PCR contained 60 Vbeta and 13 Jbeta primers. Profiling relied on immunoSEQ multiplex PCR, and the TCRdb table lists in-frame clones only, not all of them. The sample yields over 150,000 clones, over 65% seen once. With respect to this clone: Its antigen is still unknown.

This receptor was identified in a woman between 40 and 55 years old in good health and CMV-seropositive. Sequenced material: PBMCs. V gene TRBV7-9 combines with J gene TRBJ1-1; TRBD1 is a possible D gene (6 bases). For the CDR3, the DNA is TGTGCCAGCAGCTTAGAAGGGGGGGGTGCTTTCTTT. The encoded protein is CASSLEGGGAFF.